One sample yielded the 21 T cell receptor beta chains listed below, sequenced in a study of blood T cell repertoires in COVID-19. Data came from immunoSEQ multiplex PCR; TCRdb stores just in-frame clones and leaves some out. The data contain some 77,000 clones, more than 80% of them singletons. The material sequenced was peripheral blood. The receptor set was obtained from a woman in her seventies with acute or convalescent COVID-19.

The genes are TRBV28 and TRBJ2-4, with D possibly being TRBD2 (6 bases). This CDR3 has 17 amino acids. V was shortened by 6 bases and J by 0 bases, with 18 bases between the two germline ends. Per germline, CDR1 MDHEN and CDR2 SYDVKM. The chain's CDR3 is CASSPRGDPLAKNIQYF. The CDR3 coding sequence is TGTGCCAGCAGCCCTCGCGGGGACCCCTTAGCCAAAAACATTCAGTACTTC.

The CDR3: CASSLGVSENQPQHF. The CDR3 region has the DNA TGTGCCAGCAGCTTAGGGGTCAGCGAGAATCAGCCCCAGCATTTT. The rearrangement joins TRBV7-9 to TRBJ1-5, with D unclear. The CDR3 has 15 amino acids. The germline CDR1 and CDR2 sequences are SEHNR and FQNEAQ (reference sequence). The V end was cut by 1 base, the J end by 4 bases, with 11 bases between.

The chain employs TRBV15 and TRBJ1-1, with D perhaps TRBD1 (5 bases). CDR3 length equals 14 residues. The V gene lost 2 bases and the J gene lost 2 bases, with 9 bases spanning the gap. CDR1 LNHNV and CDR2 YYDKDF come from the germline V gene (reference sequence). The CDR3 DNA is TGTGCCACCAGCAGACGCCAGGGTAACACTGAAGCTTTCTTT. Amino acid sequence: CATSRRQGNTEAFF.

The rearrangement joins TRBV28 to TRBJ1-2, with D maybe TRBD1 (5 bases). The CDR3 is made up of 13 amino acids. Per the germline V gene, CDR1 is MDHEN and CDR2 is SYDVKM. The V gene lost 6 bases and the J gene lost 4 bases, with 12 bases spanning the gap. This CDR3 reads CASSPWGGYGYTF. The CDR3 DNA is TGTGCCAGCAGCCCATGGGGGGGCTATGGCTACACCTTC.

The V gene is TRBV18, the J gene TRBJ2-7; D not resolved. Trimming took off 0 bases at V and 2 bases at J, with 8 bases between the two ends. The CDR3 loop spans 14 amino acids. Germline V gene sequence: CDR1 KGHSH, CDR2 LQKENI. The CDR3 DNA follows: TGTGCCAGCTCACCACCGTACGGAGCCTACGAGCAGTACTTC. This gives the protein CASSPPYGAYEQYF.

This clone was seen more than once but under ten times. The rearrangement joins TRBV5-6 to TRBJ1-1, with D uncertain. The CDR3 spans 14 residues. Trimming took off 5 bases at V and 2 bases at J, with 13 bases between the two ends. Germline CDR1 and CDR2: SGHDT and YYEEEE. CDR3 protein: CASRSYGRNTEAFF. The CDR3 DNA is TGTGCCAGCAGATCCTACGGGAGAAACACTGAAGCTTTCTTT.

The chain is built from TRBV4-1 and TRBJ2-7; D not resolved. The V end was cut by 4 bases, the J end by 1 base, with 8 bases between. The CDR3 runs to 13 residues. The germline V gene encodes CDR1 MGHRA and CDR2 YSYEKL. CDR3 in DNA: TGCGCCAGCAGCCTGCGGAGTTCCTACGAGCAGTACTTC. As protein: CASSLRSSYEQYF.

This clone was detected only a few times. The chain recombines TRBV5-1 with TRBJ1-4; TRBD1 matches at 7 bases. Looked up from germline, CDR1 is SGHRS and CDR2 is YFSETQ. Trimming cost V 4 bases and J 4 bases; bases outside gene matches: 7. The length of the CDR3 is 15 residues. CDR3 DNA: TGCGCCAGCAGCCCCGGACAGGTTATTAATGAAAAACTGTTTTTT. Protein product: CASSPGQVINEKLFF.

CDR3 nucleotide sequence: TGTGCCAGCAGTGACACTAGCGGGAGCACCGGGGAGCTGTTTTTT. This gives the protein CASSDTSGSTGELFF. This rearrangement joins TRBV6-4 to TRBJ2-2; TRBD2 matches 11 bases. Germline loops: CDR1 MRHNA, CDR2 SNTAGT. The CDR3 consists of 15 residues. The V gene end was trimmed by 2 bases and the J gene end by 4 bases; junction bases not matched to a gene: 0.

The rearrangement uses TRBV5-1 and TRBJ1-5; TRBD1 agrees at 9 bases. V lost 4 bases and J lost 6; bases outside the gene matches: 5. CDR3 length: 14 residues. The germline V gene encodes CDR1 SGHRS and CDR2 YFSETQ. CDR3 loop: CASSVDRGSQPQHF. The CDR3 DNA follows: TGCGCCAGCAGCGTGGACAGGGGAAGTCAGCCCCAGCATTTT.

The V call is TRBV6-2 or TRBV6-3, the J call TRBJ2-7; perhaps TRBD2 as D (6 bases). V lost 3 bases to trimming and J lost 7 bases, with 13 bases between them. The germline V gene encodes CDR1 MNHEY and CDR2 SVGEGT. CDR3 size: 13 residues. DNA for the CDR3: TGTGCCAGCAGTTATGGTCTCCGGGGGGAGCAGTACTTC. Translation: CASSYGLRGEQYF.

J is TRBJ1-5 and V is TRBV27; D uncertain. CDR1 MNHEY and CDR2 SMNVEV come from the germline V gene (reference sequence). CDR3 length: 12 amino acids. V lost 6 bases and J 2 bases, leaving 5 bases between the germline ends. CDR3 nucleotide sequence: TGTGCCAGCAGGAGGGGCAATCAGCCCCAGCATTTT. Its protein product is CASRRGNQPQHF.

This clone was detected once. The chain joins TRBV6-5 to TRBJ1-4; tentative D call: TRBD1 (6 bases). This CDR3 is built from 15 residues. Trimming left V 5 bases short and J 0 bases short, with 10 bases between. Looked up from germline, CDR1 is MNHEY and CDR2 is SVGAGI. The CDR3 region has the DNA TGTGCCAGCAGTCTAAGACAGGCAACTAATGAAAAACTGTTTTTT. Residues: CASSLRQATNEKLFF.

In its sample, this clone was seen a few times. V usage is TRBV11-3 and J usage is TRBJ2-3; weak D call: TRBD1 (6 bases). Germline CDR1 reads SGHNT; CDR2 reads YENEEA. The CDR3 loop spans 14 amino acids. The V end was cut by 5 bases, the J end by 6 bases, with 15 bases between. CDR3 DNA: TGTGCCAGCAGCCCCCGACAGGAGCCGGATACGCAGTATTTT. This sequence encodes CASSPRQEPDTQYF.

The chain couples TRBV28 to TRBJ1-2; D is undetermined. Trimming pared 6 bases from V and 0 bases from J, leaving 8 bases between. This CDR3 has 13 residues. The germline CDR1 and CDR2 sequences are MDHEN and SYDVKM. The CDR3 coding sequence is TGTGCCAGCAGCCCAAAGCCTAACTATGGCTACACCTTC. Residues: CASSPKPNYGYTF.

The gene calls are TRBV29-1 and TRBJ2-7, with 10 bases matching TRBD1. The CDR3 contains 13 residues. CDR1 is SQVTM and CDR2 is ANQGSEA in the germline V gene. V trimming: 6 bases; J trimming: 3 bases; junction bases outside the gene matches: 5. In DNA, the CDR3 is TGCAGCGTCGGACAGGGGGGCAACTACGAGCAGTACTTC. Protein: CSVGQGGNYEQYF.

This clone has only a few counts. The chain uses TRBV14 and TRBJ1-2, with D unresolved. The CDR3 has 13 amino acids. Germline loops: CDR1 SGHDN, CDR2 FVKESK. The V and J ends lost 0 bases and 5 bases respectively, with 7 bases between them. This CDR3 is CASSQEPGYGYTF. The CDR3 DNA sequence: TGTGCCAGCAGCCAAGAACCCGGGTATGGCTACACCTTC. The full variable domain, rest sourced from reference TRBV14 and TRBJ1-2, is EAGVTQFPSHSVIEKGQTVTLRCDPISGHDNLYWYRRVMGKEIKFLLHFVKESKQDESGMPNNRFLAERTGGTYSTLKVQPAELEDSGVYFCASSQEPGYGYTFGSGTRLTVV.

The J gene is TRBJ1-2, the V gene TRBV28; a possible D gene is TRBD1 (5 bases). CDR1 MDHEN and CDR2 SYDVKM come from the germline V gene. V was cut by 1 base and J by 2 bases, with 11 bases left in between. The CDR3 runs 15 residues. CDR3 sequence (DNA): TGTGCCAGCAGTTTATTAAGGGGAACAAACTATGGCTACACCTTC. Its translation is CASSLLRGTNYGYTF.

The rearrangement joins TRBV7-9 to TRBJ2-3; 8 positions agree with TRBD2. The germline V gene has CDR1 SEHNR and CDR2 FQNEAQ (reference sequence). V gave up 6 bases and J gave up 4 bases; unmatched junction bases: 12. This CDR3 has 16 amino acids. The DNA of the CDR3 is TGTGCCAGCAGTCCCACGACGGGAGGGGAGGCAGATACGCAGTATTTT. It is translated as CASSPTTGGEADTQYF.

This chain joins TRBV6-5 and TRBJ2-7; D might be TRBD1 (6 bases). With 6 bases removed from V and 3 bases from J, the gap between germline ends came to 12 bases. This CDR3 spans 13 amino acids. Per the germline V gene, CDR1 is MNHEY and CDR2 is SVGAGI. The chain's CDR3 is CASSRDTFYEQYF. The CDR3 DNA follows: TGTGCCAGCAGCCGGGACACCTTCTACGAGCAGTACTTC.

The CDR3: CASSFRDSQRTQYF. DNA for the CDR3: TGTGCCAGCAGCTTTAGGGACAGTCAACGGACCCAGTACTTC. The V and J genes are TRBV5-5 and TRBJ2-5, with 7 bases identical to TRBD1. Trimming took 2 bases from V and 7 from J; bases not matched to a gene: 8. The germline CDR1 and CDR2 sequences are SGHKS and YYEKEE (reference sequence). This CDR3 contains 14 residues.